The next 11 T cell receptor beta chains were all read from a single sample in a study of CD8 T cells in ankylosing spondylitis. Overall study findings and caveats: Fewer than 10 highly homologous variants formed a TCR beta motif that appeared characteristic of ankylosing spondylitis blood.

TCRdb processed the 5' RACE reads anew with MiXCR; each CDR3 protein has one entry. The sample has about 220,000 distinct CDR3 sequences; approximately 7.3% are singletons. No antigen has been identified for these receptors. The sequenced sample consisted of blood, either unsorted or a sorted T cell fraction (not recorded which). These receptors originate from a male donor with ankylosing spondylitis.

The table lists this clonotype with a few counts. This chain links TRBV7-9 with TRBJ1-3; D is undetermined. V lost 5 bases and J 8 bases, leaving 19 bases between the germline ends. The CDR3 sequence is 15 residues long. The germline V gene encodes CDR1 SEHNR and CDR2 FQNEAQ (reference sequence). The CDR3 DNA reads TGTGCCAGCAGCCTCGGGCTTCCTGATCGGTACACCATATATTTT. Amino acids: CASSLGLPDRYTIYF. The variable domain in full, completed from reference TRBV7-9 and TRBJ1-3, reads DTGVSQNPRHKITKRGQNVTFRCDPISEHNRLYWYRQTLGQGPEFLTYFQNEAQLEKSRLLSDRFSAERPKGSFSTLEIQRTEQGDSAMYLCASSLGLPDRYTIYFGEGSWLTVV.

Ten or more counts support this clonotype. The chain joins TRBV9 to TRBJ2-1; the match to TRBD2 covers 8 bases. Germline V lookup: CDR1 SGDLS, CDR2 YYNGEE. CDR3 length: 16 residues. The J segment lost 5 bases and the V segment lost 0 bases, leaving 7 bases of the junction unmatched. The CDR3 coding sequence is TGTGCCAGCAGCGTAGGAGGGACTAGGAGTAACAATGAGCAGTTCTTC. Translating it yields CASSVGGTRSNNEQFF. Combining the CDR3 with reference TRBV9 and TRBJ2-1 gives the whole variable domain DSGVTQTPKHLITATGQRVTLRCSPRSGDLSVYWYQQSLDQGLQFLIQYYNGEERAKGNILERFSAQQFPDLHSELNLSSLELGDSALYFCASSVGGTRSNNEQFFGPGTRLTVL.

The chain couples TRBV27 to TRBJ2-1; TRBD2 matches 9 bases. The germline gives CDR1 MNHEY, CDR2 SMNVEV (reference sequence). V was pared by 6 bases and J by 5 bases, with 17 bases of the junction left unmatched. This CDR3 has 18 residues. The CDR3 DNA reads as TGTGCCAGCAGCCGAATGGCGGCTAGCGGGACTCAAGACAATGAGCAGTTCTTC. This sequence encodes CASSRMAASGTQDNEQFF.

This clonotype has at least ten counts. The CDR3 is CASSRQGSGTEAFF. CDR3 bases: TGTGCCAGCAGCCGACAGGGTTCGGGTACTGAAGCTTTCTTT. The chain employs TRBV27 and TRBJ1-1; 7 positions agree with TRBD1. The V and J ends lost 6 bases and 5 bases, in that order; junction bases with no gene match: 9. CDR1 is MNHEY, CDR2 SMNVEV, per germline (reference sequence). The CDR3 covers 14 residues.

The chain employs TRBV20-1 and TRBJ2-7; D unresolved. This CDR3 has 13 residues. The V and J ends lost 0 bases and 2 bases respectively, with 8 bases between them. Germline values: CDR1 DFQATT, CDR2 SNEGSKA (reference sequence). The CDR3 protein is CSAREGIPYEQYF. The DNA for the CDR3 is TGCAGTGCTAGAGAGGGCATCCCCTACGAGCAGTACTTC.

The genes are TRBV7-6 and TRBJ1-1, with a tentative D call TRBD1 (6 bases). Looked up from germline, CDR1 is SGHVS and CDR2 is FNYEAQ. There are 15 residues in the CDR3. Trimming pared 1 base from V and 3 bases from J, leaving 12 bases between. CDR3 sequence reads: CASSLGPGEDTEAFF. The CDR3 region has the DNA TGTGCCAGCAGCTTAGGTCCAGGGGAGGACACTGAAGCTTTCTTT.

The CDR3 DNA sequence: TGTGCCAGCAGCCTCCAAGACAGGGAGTACAATGAGCAGTTCTTC. It translates to CASSLQDREYNEQFF. This chain joins TRBV7-7 and TRBJ2-1; 7 nucleotides agree with TRBD1. CDR1 and CDR2 from the germline V gene are SSHAT and FNYEAQ (reference sequence). The CDR3 is made up of 15 amino acids. V trimming: 5 bases; J trimming: 4 bases; junction bases outside the gene matches: 8.

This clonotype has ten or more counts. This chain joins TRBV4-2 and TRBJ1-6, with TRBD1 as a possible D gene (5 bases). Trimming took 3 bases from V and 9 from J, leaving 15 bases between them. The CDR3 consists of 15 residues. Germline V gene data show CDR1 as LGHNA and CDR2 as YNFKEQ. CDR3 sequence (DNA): TGTGCCAGCAGCCAGGGGGGTGGGATTGTTTCACCCCTCCACTTT. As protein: CASSQGGGIVSPLHF.

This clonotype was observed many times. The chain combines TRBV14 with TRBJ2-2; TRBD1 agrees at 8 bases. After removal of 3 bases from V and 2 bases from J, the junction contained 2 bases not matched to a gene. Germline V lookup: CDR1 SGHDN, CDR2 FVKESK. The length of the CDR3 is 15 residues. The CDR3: CASSQDRVNTGELFF. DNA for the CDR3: TGTGCCAGCAGCCAGGACAGGGTCAACACCGGGGAGCTGTTTTTT.

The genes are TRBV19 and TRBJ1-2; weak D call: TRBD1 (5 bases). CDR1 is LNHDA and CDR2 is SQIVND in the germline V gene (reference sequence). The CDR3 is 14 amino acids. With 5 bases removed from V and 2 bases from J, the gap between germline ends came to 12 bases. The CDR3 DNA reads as TGTGCCAGTAGTTGGGGACGGCAAAACTATGGCTACACCTTC. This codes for CASSWGRQNYGYTF.

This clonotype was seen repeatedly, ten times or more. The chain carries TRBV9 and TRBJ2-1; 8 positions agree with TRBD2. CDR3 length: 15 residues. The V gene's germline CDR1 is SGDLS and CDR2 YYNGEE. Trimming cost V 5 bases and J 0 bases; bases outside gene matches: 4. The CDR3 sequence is CASRSLAGSYNEQFF. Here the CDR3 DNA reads TGTGCCAGCAGGTCGCTAGCGGGCTCCTACAATGAGCAGTTCTTC.